Described below is a single T cell receptor beta chain sequence and its context. No antigen is known for it. This may be a read error, as it is one base from a much larger clone. The data stem from a study of tumor-infiltrating lymphocytes in primary liver carcinoma (dated by TCRdb to between 2016 and 2019). Regarding the study in general: Of the five patients (three men and two women, aged 30 to 69 years), four had hepatocellular carcinoma and one had combined HCC and intrahepatic cholangiocarcinoma. Roughly 3.5 to 8 million productive TCRbeta reads were obtained per sample, and no significant difference in read depth was found between tissue types. High reproducibility was observed for the technical replicate repertoires, with mean shared-clone rates around 0.89 and correlation coefficients above 0.95. For each liver tumor, the study sampled five regions along with adjacent normal tissue and blood, and applied TCRbeta repertoire sequencing, expression microarrays and whole-exome sequencing. A total of about 35 specimens from 5 patients went through TCRbeta repertoire sequencing, namely 25 tumor regions, 5 adjacent noncancerous liver tissues and 5 peripheral blood samples. The five patients had tumors staged T1-T3 N0M0, with maximum diameters ranging from roughly 4.2 to 10 cm. To link TCRbeta repertoire diversity to the local molecular phenotype, the 25 tumor region samples were profiled with Agilent mRNA microarrays.

Taken from the germline V gene, the CDR1 and CDR2 loops are SGHVS and FQNEAQ. There are 17 amino acids in the CDR3, from cysteine to phenylalanine inclusive. Only CDR3 DNA is held: 51 bases, read in frame from base 1. The investigation overall reported the following: The top 250 clones made up a significantly larger repertoire fraction in tumors than in blood (p = 0.039). With just 4 or 5 patients in the study, the authors point out that the findings should be validated in a larger study. Just about 8-25% of top clones turned up in all five regions of a tumor, which suggests spatial heterogeneity among tumor-infiltrating T cells. Repertoire overlap was found to be higher between tumor regions (mean around 35%) than between tumor-adjacent (roughly 17%) or tumor-blood (about 14%) pairs, consistent with antigen-driven expansion. Because sequencing covered only the TCR beta chain and unpaired alpha chains were not captured, true repertoire diversity is likely underestimated. Comparison of CD4+ and CD8+ T cell repertoires was precluded by the use of bulk unsorted samples.

Total RNA and DNA were co-extracted without cell sorting from 20-30 mg of bulk tissue using the AllPrep DNA/RNA mini kit. Surgical resection was performed in China between 2015 and early 2016 on about 5 patients with histopathologically diagnosed primary liver carcinoma. Chronic HBV infection was present in the patients, and the patients were treatment-naive at sampling. Five spatially separated regions were sampled per tumor: superior, inferior, left-lateral and right-lateral poles, plus the tumor centre. Histological examination found more than 85% viable tumor cells in every tumor sample. Fresh tumor and adjacent tissue pieces were bisected, with one half stored in RNAlater at -80 degrees C and the other half sent for histology. Using a constant-region primer and ProtoScript II reverse transcriptase, TCRbeta-specific cDNA was reverse-transcribed from around 500 ng total RNA. Construction of the TCRbeta libraries relied on three nested rounds of multiplex PCR, following a slightly modified ARM-PCR procedure. Multiplex TRBV1-TRBV30 forward primers and a Cbeta reverse primer were used in the first two PCR rounds, each of which was run for around 9 cycles. Sample barcodes and Illumina adapters were attached in a final 25-cycle PCR using Deep VentR polymerase. Amplicons of 200-500 bp were gel-purified with a QIAquick gel extraction kit before sequencing. The TCRbeta amplicons were sequenced with 250-bp paired-end reads on an Illumina HiSeq 2500. As for the original processing: Trimmomatic v0.33 was used to quality-trim the reads, and FLASH v1.2.11 was used to merge paired reads so that full CDR3 sequences could be recovered. MiGEC v1.2.1b assigned V, D and J germline segments to the rearranged TCRbeta sequences. Clonotype statistics and Shannon-Wiener diversity indices were computed with VDJtools v1.0.0. Except for diversity analysis, only each sample's 250 most abundant clonotypes were used in subsequent analyses to reduce sampling bias. Clones were called with MiXCR by TCRdb after fastp trimmed the public reads at Q25, and only in-frame beta chains were retained. Rows are combined by CDR3 protein, so each entry shows the most common genes and DNA. TCRdb, not the authors, supplied the V and J calls. This sample has approximately 100,000 distinct CDR3 sequences in its table, and around 73% of those were observed once. Jointly, the top ten make up 9% to 15% of the sample.

This TCR came from a woman aged 55-69 years with primary liver carcinoma and hepatitis B virus infection. The V gene is TRBV7-8 and the J gene is TRBJ1-5; 9 bases in the middle match TRBD1. Sequencing was done on a sample of liver tumor tissue from sampling region 2. The cell subset or site label, read with the paper, signifies: tumor region T2, inferior pole. The CDR3 has the sequence CASSPGTGFYSNQPHHF. The nucleotide sequence reads as follows: TGTGCCAGCAGCCCCGGGACAGGGTTCTATAGCAATCAGCCCCATCATTTT.